Shown below are 6 T cell receptor beta chains from a single sample sequenced in a study of human T cells and chemical hapten exposure. As to time point: patch test 1, 2 weeks after DPC sensitization. The treatment here: therapeutic diphenylcyclopropenone sensitization with weekly scalp DPC. Extraction yielded total RNA from whole blood (unfractionated). Each CDR3 protein gets one entry after TCRdb re-called the RACE reads with MiXCR. The data contain more than 35,000 distinct CDR3 sequences, 5.5% to 7.5% of them seen just once; the ten biggest clones take up roughly 9.5%. The source was whole blood, collected in connection with sensitization to the hapten diphenylcyclopropenone (DPC). These receptors were collected from a woman in her 30s with alopecia areata. Some clones in this sample may be carry-over from other donors' samples.

This clonotype came up a few times. The DNA of the CDR3 is TGTGCCAGCAGCTTGACCCGGGACCCCGACGATGGTTCACCCCTCCACTTT. The encoded protein is CASSLTRDPDDGSPLHF. The chain carries TRBV5-6 and TRBJ1-6; possibly TRBD1 for D (5 bases). Germline assignment: CDR1 SGHDT and CDR2 YYEEEE. Trimming left V 1 base short and J 9 bases short, with 20 bases between. This CDR3 comprises 17 residues.

The table lists this clonotype with many counts. J is TRBJ2-5 and V is TRBV7-2, with D hard to call. V gave up 5 bases and J gave up 4 bases, with 11 bases separating them. Germline V lookup: CDR1 SGHTA, CDR2 FQGNSA. The CDR3 length is 13 residues. The chain's CDR3 is CASSMGLIETQYF. Written as DNA, the CDR3 is TGTGCCAGCAGCATGGGCCTAATAGAGACCCAGTACTTC. Together with reference TRBV7-2 and TRBJ2-5, the CDR3 gives the full variable domain: GAGVSQSPSNKVTEKGKDVELRCDPISGHTALYWYRQSLGQGLEFLIYFQGNSAPDKSGLPSDRFSAERTGGSVSTLTIQRTQQEDSAVYLCASSMGLIETQYFGPGTRLLVL.

This clonotype was counted many times. The chain employs TRBV6-4 and TRBJ2-2; maybe TRBD1 (6 bases). The CDR3 has 14 amino acids. V lost 5 bases and J 2 bases, leaving 9 bases between the germline ends. Germline lookup yields CDR1 MRHNA and CDR2 SNTAGT. The CDR3 reads CASSLDRNTGELFF. In DNA, the CDR3 is TGTGCCAGCAGTCTGGACAGAAACACCGGGGAGCTGTTTTTT.

This clonotype appeared many times. The CDR3 DNA sequence: TGCGCCAGCAGCCTGGGGACAGACTACGAGCAGTACTTC. Protein: CASSLGTDYEQYF. The chain combines TRBV5-1 with TRBJ2-7; 7 bases fit TRBD1. Germline CDR1 is SGHRS and CDR2 is YFSETQ. With V trimmed by 4 bases and J by 3 bases, 4 bases remained unmatched. The CDR3 consists of 13 residues.

Of note for this clonotype: A much larger clone lies one base from this, so it may be a read error. V usage is TRBV27 and J usage is TRBJ2-6; D unresolved. Germline loops: CDR1 MNHEY, CDR2 SMNVEV (reference sequence). The CDR3 loop spans 15 amino acids. The CDR3 region is CATSLRGSGANVLTF. In nucleotides, the CDR3 is TGTGCCACCAGTTTACGAGGAAGTGGGGCCAACGTCCTGACTTTC.

This clonotype was counted only a few times. The chain combines TRBV6-2 or TRBV6-3 with TRBJ1-5; D remains unclear. CDR1 is MNHEY, CDR2 SVGEGT, per germline. The CDR3 contains 16 residues. V shed 0 bases and J shed 7 bases, with 16 bases lying between them. CDR3 bases: TGTGCCAGCAGTTACTCCCCCGCCGGGTCGGGCCAGCCCCAGCATTTT. As protein: CASSYSPAGSGQPQHF.